The 27 T cell receptor beta chains reported below all come from one sample, sequenced in a study of a mutant IDH1 vaccine in newly diagnosed glioma. No antigen is known for these receptors. Sample time point: week 35, safety follow-up. A 20-mer mutant IDH1 peptide at 300 ug was injected subcutaneously with topical imiquimod. Only in-frame clones appear in the TCRdb table, and some are missing; sequencing was by immunoSEQ multiplex PCR. The sample includes 40,000 to 55,000 clones, around 80% seen only once; the top ten take 12%. The specimen was PBMCs, collected from a glioma patient whose treatment included an IDH1 peptide vaccine. The origin of the receptors is a man aged 40-49 years with glioma.

This clone was found a few times. This sequence joins TRBV18 and TRBJ2-5; 8 bases line up with TRBD2. In germline, CDR1 is KGHSH, CDR2 LQKENI. The CDR3 sequence is 15 residues long. J was trimmed by 1 base and V by 5 bases; bases with no gene match: 6. CDR3 sequence reads: CASSGGRTPQETQYF. The CDR3 DNA sequence: TGTGCCAGCTCAGGCGGGAGGACTCCCCAAGAGACCCAGTACTTC.

V is TRBV4-1 and J is TRBJ2-1; TRBD2 might be the D (5 bases). The V gene lost 4 bases and the J gene lost 6 bases, with 16 bases spanning the gap. From germline, CDR1 is MGHRA and CDR2 YSYEKL. The length of the CDR3 is 15 residues. The CDR3 sequence is CASSPPDWAGNEQFF. CDR3 DNA: TGCGCCAGCAGCCCCCCCGATTGGGCGGGCAATGAGCAGTTCTTC.

The gene calls are TRBV7-2 and TRBJ2-2; 11 nucleotides match TRBD2. From germline, CDR1 is SGHTA and CDR2 FQGNSA. The CDR3 has 17 amino acids. With V trimmed by 7 bases and J by 3 bases, 10 bases remained unmatched. As DNA, the CDR3 is TGTGCCAGCACCCCCCCGGGACTAGCGGTATACACCGGGGAGCTGTTTTTT. It yields the protein CASTPPGLAVYTGELFF. Using reference TRBV7-2 and TRBJ2-2 for the parts outside the CDR3, the full variable domain is GAGVSQSPSNKVTEKGKDVELRCDPISGHTALYWYRQSLGQGLEFLIYFQGNSAPDKSGLPSDRFSAERTGGSVSTLTIQRTQQEDSAVYLCASTPPGLAVYTGELFFGEGSRLTVL.

The genes are TRBV9 and TRBJ1-2; D gene uncertain. The V gene's germline CDR1 is SGDLS and CDR2 YYNGEE. This CDR3 has 13 residues. Trimming stripped 2 bases from V and 8 bases from J, with 13 bases between. The DNA for the CDR3 is TGTGCCAGCAGCGTCTCGGGTGGTGGGGGCTACACCTTC. It encodes CASSVSGGGGYTF.

This chain links TRBV28 with TRBJ2-5; D not certain. Per germline, CDR1 MDHEN and CDR2 SYDVKM. Trimming left V 6 bases short and J 1 base short, with 9 bases between. The length of the CDR3 is 13 residues. This CDR3 is CASRNRPQETQYF. CDR3 DNA sequence: TGTGCCAGCAGAAACAGACCCCAAGAGACCCAGTACTTC. Using reference TRBV28 and TRBJ2-5 for the parts outside the CDR3, the full variable domain is DVKVTQSSRYLVKRTGEKVFLECVQDMDHENMFWYRQDPGLGLRLIYFSYDVKMKEKGDIPEGYSVSREKKERFSLILESASTNQTSMYLCASRNRPQETQYFGPGTRLLVL.

The J gene is TRBJ2-3, the V gene TRBV5-4; possible D gene TRBD1, 5 bases. This CDR3 region has 15 residues. Trimming left V 4 bases short and J 1 base short, with 13 bases between. CDR1 is SGHNT and CDR2 is YYREEE in the germline V gene (reference sequence). CDR3 region: CASSQKKQGTDTQYF. In DNA form, the CDR3 reads TGTGCCAGCAGCCAGAAGAAACAGGGCACAGATACGCAGTATTTT.

V is TRBV18 and J is TRBJ2-7; 15 positions match TRBD2. CDR1 KGHSH and CDR2 LQKENI come from the germline V gene. The length of the CDR3 is 16 residues. Trimming took 1 base from V and 7 from J; bases not matched to a gene: 5. The CDR3 DNA reads as TGTGCCAGCTCACCACGGACTAGCGGGAGGGCCTTTGAGCAGTACGTC. This codes for CASSPRTSGRAFEQYV.

The rearrangement links TRBV7-6 to TRBJ1-5; D remains ambiguous. Germline CDR1 and CDR2: SGHVS and FNYEAQ. CDR3 length: 14 residues. V was trimmed by 1 base and J by 5 bases, leaving 9 bases between them. This chain's CDR3 is CASSLDGLYQPQHF. DNA of the CDR3: TGTGCCAGCAGCTTAGACGGACTTTATCAGCCCCAGCATTTT.

The gene calls are TRBV11-2 and TRBJ2-2; D might be TRBD1 (6 bases). The CDR3 runs to 14 residues. Trimming took 4 bases from V and 4 from J, leaving 10 bases between them. The germline CDR1 and CDR2 sequences are SGHAT and FQNNGV. The CDR3 here is CASSSTRGTGELFF. In nucleotides, the CDR3 is TGTGCCAGCAGCTCAACCAGGGGCACCGGGGAGCTGTTTTTT.

The chain employs TRBV6-6 and TRBJ2-7, with 7 bases aligning to TRBD1. The CDR3 is 12 amino acids. CDR1 MNHNY and CDR2 SVGAGI come from the germline V gene (reference sequence). V shed 5 bases, J shed 6 bases, and the junction held 4 bases outside the gene matches. CDR3 region: CASSVGTVEQYF. CDR3 DNA: TGTGCCAGCAGTGTCGGGACAGTCGAGCAGTACTTC.

V and J are TRBV5-8 and TRBJ1-5; D ambiguous. Trimming took 4 bases from V and 2 from J, leaving 10 bases between them. The CDR3 spans 14 residues. Per the germline V gene, CDR1 is SGHTS and CDR2 is YDEGEE. The CDR3 DNA is TGTGCCAGCAGCATAGGCATTGGCAATCAGCCCCAGCATTTT. Encoded protein: CASSIGIGNQPQHF.

V and J are TRBV27 and TRBJ1-5; 8 bases are shared with TRBD1. V gave up 6 bases and J gave up 7 bases; unmatched junction bases: 5. CDR1 and CDR2 (germline): MNHEY, SMNVEV (reference sequence). The length of the CDR3 is 13 residues. The CDR3 reads CASSLQGAQPQHF. The CDR3 DNA sequence: TGTGCCAGCAGCCTTCAGGGGGCGCAGCCCCAGCATTTT.

The chain employs TRBV10-3 and TRBJ2-5; 10 nucleotides agree with TRBD1. This CDR3 contains 17 residues. V shed 0 bases and J 1 base; nucleotides not matched to a gene: 5. Germline V gene lookup returns CDR1 ENHRY and CDR2 SYGVKD. CDR3 loop: CAISESSGTGAQETQYF. The CDR3 DNA reads TGTGCCATCAGTGAGTCTTCCGGGACAGGGGCCCAAGAGACCCAGTACTTC.

This rearrangement joins TRBV27 to TRBJ1-5, with a possible D match to TRBD1 (6 bases). This CDR3 spans 13 amino acids. Germline loops: CDR1 MNHEY, CDR2 SMNVEV (reference sequence). The V and J ends lost 8 bases and 3 bases respectively, with 11 bases between them. The CDR3 loop is CASGGAPNQPQHF. CDR3 DNA sequence: TGTGCCAGCGGGGGGGCCCCCAATCAGCCCCAGCATTTT.

This clone was found a few times. The rearrangement links TRBV5-4 to TRBJ1-1, with D perhaps TRBD1 (6 bases). V gave up 4 bases and J gave up 5 bases, with 18 bases separating them. The germline gives CDR1 SGHNT, CDR2 YYREEE (reference sequence). CDR3 size: 15 residues. Here the CDR3 DNA reads TGTGCCAGCAGCCTACACGGGGGCATGGGGACTGAAGCTTTCTTT. Translation gives CASSLHGGMGTEAFF.

This chain joins TRBV6-5 and TRBJ1-1; tentatively, D is TRBD1 (5 bases). V lost 6 bases, J lost 1 base, and 15 bases lay in between. Looked up from germline, CDR1 is MNHEY and CDR2 is SVGAGI. The length of the CDR3 is 15 residues. For the CDR3, the DNA is TGTGCCAGCAGGATGACCGGGACGGCGAACACTGAAGCTTTCTTT. Translated, it gives CASRMTGTANTEAFF.

The CDR3 is CASSQVYGARTSTDTQYF. The CDR3, as DNA: TGTGCCAGCAGCCAAGTTTATGGCGCGCGAACTAGCACAGATACGCAGTATTTT. The rearrangement joins TRBV14 to TRBJ2-3, with D hard to call. With 1 base removed from V and 0 bases from J, the gap between germline ends came to 17 bases. CDR1 and CDR2 (germline): SGHDN, FVKESK. The CDR3 runs to 18 residues.

This clone was recorded once. This chain connects TRBV29-1 to TRBJ2-3; D uncertain. Germline V CDR1 and CDR2: SQVTM, ANQGSEA. The CDR3 length is 15 residues. V was cut by 2 bases and J by 1 base, with 13 bases left in between. The CDR3 here is CSVERASIGTDTQYF. CDR3 nucleotides: TGCAGCGTTGAACGGGCTAGTATCGGCACAGATACGCAGTATTTT.

The chain recombines TRBV7-2 with TRBJ1-6, with D unresolved. There are 14 residues in the CDR3. V was trimmed by 4 bases and J by 4 bases, leaving 8 bases between them. Germline V gene lookup returns CDR1 SGHTA and CDR2 FQGNSA. Written as DNA, the CDR3 is TGTGCCAGCAGCTCGGAGGATTATAATTCACCCCTCCACTTT. Its protein product is CASSSEDYNSPLHF.

This clone was counted a single time. The gene calls are TRBV5-8 and TRBJ2-1; D might be TRBD1 (5 bases). The CDR3 has 15 amino acids. V shed 4 bases and J shed 0 bases, with 11 bases lying between them. The germline CDR1 and CDR2 sequences are SGHTS and YDEGEE. The DNA of the CDR3 is TGTGCCAGCAGCGCGGACATGGTCTCCTACAATGAGCAGTTCTTC. It codes for CASSADMVSYNEQFF.

This clone was picked up a small number of times. The chain combines TRBV5-5 with TRBJ2-5; 11 bases match TRBD2. The ends lost 0 bases at V and 5 bases at J; junction bases unmatched: 6. The CDR3 totals 16 residues. Germline V CDR1 and CDR2: SGHKS, YYEKEE (reference sequence). The CDR3 region is CASSLEVASGRETQYF. The CDR3, as DNA: TGTGCCAGCAGCTTGGAGGTGGCTAGCGGGAGGGAGACCCAGTACTTC.

The genes are TRBV2 and TRBJ2-1, with TRBD1 identical over 8 bases. Unmatched junction bases numbered 16, after V lost 0 bases and J lost 6 bases. The CDR3 consists of 19 residues. Germline lookup yields CDR1 SNHLY and CDR2 FYNNEI. The CDR3 bases are TGTGCCAGCAGTGAAGCTTTGATTCTAGGGCAGGGGGCCCCCAATGAGCAGTTCTTC. As protein: CASSEALILGQGAPNEQFF.

CDR3 nucleotides: TGTGCCAGCTCACCGGGGCTAACGGAGGGCTATGGCTACACCTTC. Its protein is CASSPGLTEGYGYTF. The chain couples TRBV18 to TRBJ1-2; possibly TRBD1 for D (5 bases). CDR3 size: 15 residues. The germline gives CDR1 KGHSH, CDR2 LQKENI. V was pared by 3 bases and J by 4 bases, with 15 bases between.

The rearrangement uses TRBV11-2 and TRBJ1-2, with TRBD1 as a possible D gene (5 bases). Germline V lookup: CDR1 SGHAT, CDR2 FQNNGV. V was clipped by 1 base and J by 6 bases, with 12 bases between them. The CDR3 is 14 residues long. As DNA, the CDR3 is TGTGCCAGCAGCTTAGCGGGGGGAGTCGATGGCTACACCTTC. It translates to CASSLAGGVDGYTF.

The chain carries TRBV7-2 and TRBJ1-2; D is undetermined. The V gene's germline CDR1 is SGHTA and CDR2 FQGNSA. The CDR3 runs 13 residues. The ends were cut back, 8 bases at V and 5 bases at J, with 15 bases in the middle. DNA of the CDR3: TGTGCCAGCGGCATCCCGGCCCATTATGGCTACACCTTC. Translated: CASGIPAHYGYTF.

A single count supports this clone. The rearrangement joins TRBV5-4 to TRBJ2-3; D is unclear. Trimming pared 1 base from V and 0 bases from J, leaving 9 bases between. Looked up from germline, CDR1 is SGHNT and CDR2 is YYREEE (reference sequence). The CDR3 covers 15 residues. CDR3 coding DNA: TGTGCCAGCAGCTTGAAAACTGCAAGCACAGATACGCAGTATTTT. Translating gives CASSLKTASTDTQYF. The entire variable domain, with the rest obtained from reference TRBV5-4 and TRBJ2-3, is as follows: ETGVTQSPTHLIKTRGQQVTLRCSSQSGHNTVSWYQQALGQGPQFIFQYYREEENGRGNFPPRFSGLQFPNYSSELNVNALELDDSALYLCASSLKTASTDTQYFGPGTRLTVL.

This rearrangement joins TRBV5-1 to TRBJ1-1; D call uncertain. The CDR3 length is 15 residues. Germline V lookup: CDR1 SGHRS, CDR2 YFSETQ. Trimming took off 0 bases at V and 1 base at J, with 10 bases between the two ends. The CDR3 protein is CASSLVGEGNTEAFF. The CDR3 DNA reads TGCGCCAGCAGCTTGGTTGGGGAGGGGAACACTGAAGCTTTCTTT.